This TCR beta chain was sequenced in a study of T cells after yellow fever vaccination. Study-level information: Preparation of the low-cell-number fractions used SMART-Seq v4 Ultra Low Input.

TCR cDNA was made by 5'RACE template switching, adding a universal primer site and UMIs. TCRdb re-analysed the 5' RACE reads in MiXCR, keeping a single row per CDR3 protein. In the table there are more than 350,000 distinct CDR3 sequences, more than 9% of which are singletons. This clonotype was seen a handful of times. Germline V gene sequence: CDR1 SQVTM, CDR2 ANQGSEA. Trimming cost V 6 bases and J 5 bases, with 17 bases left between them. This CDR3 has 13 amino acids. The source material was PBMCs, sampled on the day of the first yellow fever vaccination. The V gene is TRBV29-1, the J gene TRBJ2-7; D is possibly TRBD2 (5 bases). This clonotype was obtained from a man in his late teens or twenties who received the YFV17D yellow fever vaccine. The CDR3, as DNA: TGCAGCGTCCGGGCAGCGGTTAAAAACGAGCAGTACTTC. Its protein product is CSVRAAVKNEQYF.